These T cell receptor beta chains were read from a single sample in a study of cytomegalovirus exposure and HLA in healthy donors. Method: immunoSEQ multiplex PCR; TCRdb's copy keeps in-frame clones and lacks some. The data contain over 200,000 clones, approximately 82% of them singletons. The sequenced sample was PBMCs. The receptors stem from a woman aged 40 to 49 in good health and CMV-seronegative. CDR3s include the opening cysteine and the closing phenylalanine or tryptophan.

V	CDR3
TRBV7-2	CASSLARQDYGYTF
TRBV7-9	CSSSRRGPTDNEKLFF
TRBV18	CASSPQGPGGTEAFF
TRBV29-1	CSVRSPGETQYF
TRBV14	CASSPRPRISGANVLTF
TRBV18	CASSPFSLVSTDTQYF
TRBV19	CASSLIRGSEKLFF
TRBV29-1	CSVDRVNTDTQYF
TRBV5-1	CASSSQGDTQYF
TRBV5-6	CASSSVLQGLGDEQYF
TRBV7-7	CASSQGRETQYF
TRBV15	CATSRQTSYEQYF
TRBV5-1	CASSLVVMETQYF